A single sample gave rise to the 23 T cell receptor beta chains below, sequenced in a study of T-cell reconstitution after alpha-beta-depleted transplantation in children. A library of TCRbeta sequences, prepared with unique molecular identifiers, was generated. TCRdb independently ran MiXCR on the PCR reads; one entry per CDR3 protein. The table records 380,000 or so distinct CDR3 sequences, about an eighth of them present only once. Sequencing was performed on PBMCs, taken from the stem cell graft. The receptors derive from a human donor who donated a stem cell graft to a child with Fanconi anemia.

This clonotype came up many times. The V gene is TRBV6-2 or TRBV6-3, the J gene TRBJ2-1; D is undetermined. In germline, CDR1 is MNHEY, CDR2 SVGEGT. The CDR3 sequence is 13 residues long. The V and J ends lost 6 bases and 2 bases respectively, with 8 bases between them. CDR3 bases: TGTGCCAGCAGCCCAGACACCTACAATGAGCAGTTCTTC. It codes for CASSPDTYNEQFF.

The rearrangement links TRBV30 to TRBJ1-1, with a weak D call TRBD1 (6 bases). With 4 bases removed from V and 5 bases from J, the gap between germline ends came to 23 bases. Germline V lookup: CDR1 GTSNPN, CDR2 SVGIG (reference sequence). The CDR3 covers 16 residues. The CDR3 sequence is CAWNVRQVLELTEAFF. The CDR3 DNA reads TGTGCCTGGAACGTCAGACAGGTCTTGGAGTTAACTGAAGCTTTCTTT.

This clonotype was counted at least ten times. The CDR3 DNA reads as TGTGCCAGCAGCTTTGGGACAGGGGTTCGCTACGAGCAGTACTTC. It yields the protein CASSFGTGVRYEQYF. V gene TRBV7-8 combines with J gene TRBJ2-7; 10 nucleotides match TRBD1. Trimming cost V 3 bases and J 3 bases; bases outside gene matches: 5. The CDR3 is 15 amino acids. Germline lookup yields CDR1 SGHVS and CDR2 FQNEAQ. The complete variable domain, with remaining parts taken from reference TRBV7-8 and TRBJ2-7, reads GAGVSQSPRYKVAKRGQDVALRCDPISGHVSLFWYQQALGQGPEFLTYFQNEAQLDKSGLPSDRFFAERPEGSVSTLKIQRTQQEDSAVYLCASSFGTGVRYEQYFGPGTRLTVT.

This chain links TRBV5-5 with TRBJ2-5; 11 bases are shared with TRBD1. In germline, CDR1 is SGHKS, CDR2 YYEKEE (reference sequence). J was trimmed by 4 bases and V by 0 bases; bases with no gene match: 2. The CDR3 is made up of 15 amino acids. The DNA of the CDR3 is TGTGCCAGCAGCTTGGTTGGGACAGGGGGAGAGACCCAGTACTTC. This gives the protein CASSLVGTGGETQYF.

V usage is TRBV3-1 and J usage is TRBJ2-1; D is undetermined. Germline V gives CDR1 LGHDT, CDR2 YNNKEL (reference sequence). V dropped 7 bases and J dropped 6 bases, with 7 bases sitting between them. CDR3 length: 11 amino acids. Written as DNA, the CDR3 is TGTGCCAGCACCCGACTCAATGAGCAGTTCTTC. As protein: CASTRLNEQFF.

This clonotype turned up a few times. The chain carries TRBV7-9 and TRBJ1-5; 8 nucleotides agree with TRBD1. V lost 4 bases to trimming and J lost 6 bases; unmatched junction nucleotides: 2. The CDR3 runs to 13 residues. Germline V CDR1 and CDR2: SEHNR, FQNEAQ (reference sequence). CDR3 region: CASSSQGAQPQHF. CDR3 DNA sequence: TGTGCCAGCAGCTCCCAGGGGGCTCAGCCCCAGCATTTT.

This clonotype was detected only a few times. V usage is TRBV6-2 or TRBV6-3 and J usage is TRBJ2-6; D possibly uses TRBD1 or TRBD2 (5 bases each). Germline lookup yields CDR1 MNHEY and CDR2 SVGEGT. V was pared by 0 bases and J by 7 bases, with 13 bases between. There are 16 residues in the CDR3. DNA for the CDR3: TGTGCCAGCAGTTACTCCGTGGGGGTTGGAGCCAACGTCCTGACTTTC. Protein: CASSYSVGVGANVLTF.

CDR3 coding DNA: TGCGCCAGCAGTGTCGAGGAGGGGGCCTCCTACGAGCAGTACTTC. This encodes CASSVEEGASYEQYF. This chain joins TRBV10-2 and TRBJ2-7; TRBD1 might be the D (7 bases). V was clipped by 4 bases and J by 0 bases, with 13 bases between them. The CDR3 spans 15 residues. Germline V gene data show CDR1 as WSHSY and CDR2 as SAAADI.

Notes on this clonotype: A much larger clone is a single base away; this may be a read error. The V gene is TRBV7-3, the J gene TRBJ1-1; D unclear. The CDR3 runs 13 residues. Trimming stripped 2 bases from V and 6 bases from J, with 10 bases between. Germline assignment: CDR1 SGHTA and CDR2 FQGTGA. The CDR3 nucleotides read TGTGCCAGCAGCTTACAATTCAGGTCTGAAGCTTTCTTT. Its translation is CASSLQFRSEAFF.

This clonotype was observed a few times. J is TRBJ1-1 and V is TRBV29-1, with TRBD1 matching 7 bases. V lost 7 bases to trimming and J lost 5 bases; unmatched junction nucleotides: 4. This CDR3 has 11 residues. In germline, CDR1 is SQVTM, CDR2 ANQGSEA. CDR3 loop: CSGRRGTEAFF. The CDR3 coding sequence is TGCAGCGGCCGCAGGGGGACTGAAGCTTTCTTT.

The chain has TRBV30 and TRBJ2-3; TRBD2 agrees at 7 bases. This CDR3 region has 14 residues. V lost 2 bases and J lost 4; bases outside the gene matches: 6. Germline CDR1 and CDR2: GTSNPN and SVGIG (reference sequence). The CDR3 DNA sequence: TGTGCCTGGAGTCGACGGGGGGTGGCAGATACGCAGTATTTT. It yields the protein CAWSRRGVADTQYF.

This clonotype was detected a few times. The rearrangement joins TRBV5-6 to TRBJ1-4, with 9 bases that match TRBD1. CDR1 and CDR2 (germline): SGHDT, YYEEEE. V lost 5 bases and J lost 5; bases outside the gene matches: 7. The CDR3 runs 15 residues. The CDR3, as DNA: TGTGCCAGCAGTCATCCGGGACAGGGAAATGAAAAACTGTTTTTT. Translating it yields CASSHPGQGNEKLFF.

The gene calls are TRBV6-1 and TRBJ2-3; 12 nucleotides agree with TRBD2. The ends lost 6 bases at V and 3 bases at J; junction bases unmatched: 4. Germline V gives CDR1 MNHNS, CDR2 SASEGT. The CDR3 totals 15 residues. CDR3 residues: CASRPLAGGTDTQYF. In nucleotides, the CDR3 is TGTGCCAGCAGACCACTAGCGGGGGGTACAGATACGCAGTATTTT.

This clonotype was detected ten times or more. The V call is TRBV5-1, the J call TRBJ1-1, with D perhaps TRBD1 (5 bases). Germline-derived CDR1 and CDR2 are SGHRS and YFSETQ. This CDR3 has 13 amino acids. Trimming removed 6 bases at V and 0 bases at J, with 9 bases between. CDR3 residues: CASKMDMNTEAFF. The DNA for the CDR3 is TGCGCCAGCAAAATGGACATGAACACTGAAGCTTTCTTT.

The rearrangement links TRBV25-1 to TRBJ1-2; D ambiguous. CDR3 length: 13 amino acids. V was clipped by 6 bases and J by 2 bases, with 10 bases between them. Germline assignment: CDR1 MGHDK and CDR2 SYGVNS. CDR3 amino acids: CASRDPNNYGYTF. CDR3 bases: TGTGCCAGCAGGGACCCCAACAACTATGGCTACACCTTC.

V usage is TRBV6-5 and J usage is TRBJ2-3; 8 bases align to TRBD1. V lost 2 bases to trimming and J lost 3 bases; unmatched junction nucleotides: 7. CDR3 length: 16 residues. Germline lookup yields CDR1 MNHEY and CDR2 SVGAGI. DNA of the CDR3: TGTGCCAGCAGTTACCCTCCCGGACAGGGAACAGATACGCAGTATTTT. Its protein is CASSYPPGQGTDTQYF.

The CDR3 protein is CSANPGTSAYEQYF. The CDR3 DNA sequence: TGCAGTGCGAATCCCGGGACTAGCGCCTACGAGCAGTACTTC. This sequence joins TRBV20-1 and TRBJ2-7, with TRBD2 matching 10 bases. Germline loops: CDR1 DFQATT, CDR2 SNEGSKA (reference sequence). The CDR3 contains 14 residues. The ends lost 6 bases at V and 2 bases at J; junction bases unmatched: 7.

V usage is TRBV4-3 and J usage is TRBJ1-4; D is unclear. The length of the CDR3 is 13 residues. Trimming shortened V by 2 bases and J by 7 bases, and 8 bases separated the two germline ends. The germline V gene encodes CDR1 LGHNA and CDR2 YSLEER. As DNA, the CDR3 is TGCGCCAGCAGCCAATTATGGGGTGAAAAACTGTTTTTT. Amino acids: CASSQLWGEKLFF.

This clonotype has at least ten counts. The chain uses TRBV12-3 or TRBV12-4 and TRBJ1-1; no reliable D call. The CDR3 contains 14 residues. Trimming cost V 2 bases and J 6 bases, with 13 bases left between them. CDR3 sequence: CASSLRTAGPEAFF. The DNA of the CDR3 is TGTGCCAGCAGTTTAAGGACGGCTGGACCTGAAGCTTTCTTT.

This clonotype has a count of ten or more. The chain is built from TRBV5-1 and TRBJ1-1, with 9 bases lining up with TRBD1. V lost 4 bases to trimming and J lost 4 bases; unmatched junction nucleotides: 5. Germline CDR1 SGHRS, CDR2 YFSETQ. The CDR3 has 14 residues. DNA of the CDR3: TGCGCCAGCAGCGGACCACAGGGGGCCACTGAAGCTTTCTTT. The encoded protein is CASSGPQGATEAFF.

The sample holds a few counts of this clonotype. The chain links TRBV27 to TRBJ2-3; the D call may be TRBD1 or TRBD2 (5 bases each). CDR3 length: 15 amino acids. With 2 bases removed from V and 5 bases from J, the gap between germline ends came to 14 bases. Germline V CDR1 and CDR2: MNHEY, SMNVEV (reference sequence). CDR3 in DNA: TGTGCCAGCAGTTTAATCGGGGCCCGAGGAGATACGCAGTATTTT. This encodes CASSLIGARGDTQYF.

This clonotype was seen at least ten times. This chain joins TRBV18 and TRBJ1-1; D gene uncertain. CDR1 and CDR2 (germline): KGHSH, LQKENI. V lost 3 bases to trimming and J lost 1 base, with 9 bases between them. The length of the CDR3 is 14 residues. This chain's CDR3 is CASSPIPGNTEAFF. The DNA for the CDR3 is TGTGCCAGCTCACCGATACCGGGGAACACTGAAGCTTTCTTT.

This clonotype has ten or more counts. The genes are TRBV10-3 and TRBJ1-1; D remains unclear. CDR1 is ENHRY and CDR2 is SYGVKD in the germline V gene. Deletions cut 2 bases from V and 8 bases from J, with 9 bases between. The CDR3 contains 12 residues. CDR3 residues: CAISENGLEAFF. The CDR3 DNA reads TGTGCCATCAGTGAGAATGGGTTGGAAGCTTTCTTT.